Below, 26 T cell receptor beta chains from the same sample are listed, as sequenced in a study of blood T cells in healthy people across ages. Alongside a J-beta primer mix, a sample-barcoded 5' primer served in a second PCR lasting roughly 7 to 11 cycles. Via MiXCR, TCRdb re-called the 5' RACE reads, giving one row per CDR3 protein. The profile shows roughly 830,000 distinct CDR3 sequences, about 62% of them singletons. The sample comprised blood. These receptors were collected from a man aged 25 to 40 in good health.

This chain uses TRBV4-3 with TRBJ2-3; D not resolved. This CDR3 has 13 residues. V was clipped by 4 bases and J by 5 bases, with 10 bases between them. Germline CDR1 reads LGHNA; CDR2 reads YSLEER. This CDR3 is CASSPSPVDTQYF. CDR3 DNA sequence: TGCGCCAGCAGCCCCTCTCCCGTAGATACGCAGTATTTT.

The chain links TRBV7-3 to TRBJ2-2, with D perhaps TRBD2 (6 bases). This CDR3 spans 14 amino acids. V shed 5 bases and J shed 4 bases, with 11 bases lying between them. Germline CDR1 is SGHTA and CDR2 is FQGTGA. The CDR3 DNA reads TGTGCCAGCAGCCCCGGGGGAGGCACCGGGGAGCTGTTTTTT. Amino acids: CASSPGGGTGELFF.

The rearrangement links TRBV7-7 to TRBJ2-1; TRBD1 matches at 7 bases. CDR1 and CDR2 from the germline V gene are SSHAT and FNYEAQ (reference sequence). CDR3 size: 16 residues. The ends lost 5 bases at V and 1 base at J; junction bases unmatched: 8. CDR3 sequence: CASSQGQDVSYNEQFF. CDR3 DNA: TGTGCCAGCAGCCAAGGACAGGACGTATCCTACAATGAGCAGTTCTTC.

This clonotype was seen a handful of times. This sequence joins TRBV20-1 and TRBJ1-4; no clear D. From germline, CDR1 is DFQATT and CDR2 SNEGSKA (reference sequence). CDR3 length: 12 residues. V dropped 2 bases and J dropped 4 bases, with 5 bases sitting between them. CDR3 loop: CSARNSNEKLFF. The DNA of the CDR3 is TGCAGTGCTAGAAACAGTAATGAAAAACTGTTTTTT.

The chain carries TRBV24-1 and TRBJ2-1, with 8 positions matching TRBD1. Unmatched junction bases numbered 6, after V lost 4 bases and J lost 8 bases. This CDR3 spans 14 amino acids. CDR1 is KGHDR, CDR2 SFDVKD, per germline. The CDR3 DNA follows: TGTGCCACCAGTGACCCAATGACAGGGGATGAGCAGTTCTTC. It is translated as CATSDPMTGDEQFF.

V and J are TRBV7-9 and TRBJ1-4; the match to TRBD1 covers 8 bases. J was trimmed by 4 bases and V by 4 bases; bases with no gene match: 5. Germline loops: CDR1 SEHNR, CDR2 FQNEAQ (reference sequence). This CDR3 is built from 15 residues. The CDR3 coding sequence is TGTGCCAGCAGCTCGGGACAGGTGGTTAATGAAAAACTGTTTTTT. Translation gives CASSSGQVVNEKLFF.

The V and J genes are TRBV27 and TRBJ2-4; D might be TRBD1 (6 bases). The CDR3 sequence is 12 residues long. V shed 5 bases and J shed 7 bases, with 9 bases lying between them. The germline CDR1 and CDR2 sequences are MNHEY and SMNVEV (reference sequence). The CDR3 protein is CASSQGRNIQYF. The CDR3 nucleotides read TGTGCCAGCAGTCAGGGGCGGAACATTCAGTACTTC.

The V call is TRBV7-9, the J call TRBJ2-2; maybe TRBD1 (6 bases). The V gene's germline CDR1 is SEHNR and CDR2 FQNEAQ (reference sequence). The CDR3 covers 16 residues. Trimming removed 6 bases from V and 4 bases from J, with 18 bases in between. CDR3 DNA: TGTGCCAGCAGACTACAGGGATTGTGGGGCACCGGGGAGCTGTTTTTT. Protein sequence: CASRLQGLWGTGELFF.

The CDR3 reads CASSQDLSLGRKDTQYF. Here the CDR3 DNA reads TGTGCCAGCAGCCAAGATCTATCGTTGGGGCGCAAGGATACGCAGTATTTT. The chain joins TRBV14 to TRBJ2-3, with D possibly matching TRBD1 (5 bases). With 0 bases removed from V and 6 bases from J, the gap between germline ends came to 19 bases. The CDR3 sequence is 17 residues long. Germline-derived CDR1 and CDR2 are SGHDN and FVKESK. The whole variable domain, filled in from reference TRBV14 and TRBJ2-3, reads EAGVTQFPSHSVIEKGQTVTLRCDPISGHDNLYWYRRVMGKEIKFLLHFVKESKQDESGMPNNRFLAERTGGTYSTLKVQPAELEDSGVYFCASSQDLSLGRKDTQYFGPGTRLTVL.

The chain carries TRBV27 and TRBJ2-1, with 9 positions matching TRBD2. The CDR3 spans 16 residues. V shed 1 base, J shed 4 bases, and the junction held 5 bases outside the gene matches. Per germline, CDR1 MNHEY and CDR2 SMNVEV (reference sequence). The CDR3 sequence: CASSLYGGGVYNEQFF. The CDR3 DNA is TGTGCCAGCAGTTTATATGGCGGGGGGGTTTACAATGAGCAGTTCTTC.

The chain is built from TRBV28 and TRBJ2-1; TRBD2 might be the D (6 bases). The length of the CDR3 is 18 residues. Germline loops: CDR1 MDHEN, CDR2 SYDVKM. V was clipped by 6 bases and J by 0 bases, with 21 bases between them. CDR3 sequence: CASSPFRRATSSYNEQFF. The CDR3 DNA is TGTGCCAGCAGCCCCTTCAGGAGGGCGACGAGCTCCTACAATGAGCAGTTCTTC.

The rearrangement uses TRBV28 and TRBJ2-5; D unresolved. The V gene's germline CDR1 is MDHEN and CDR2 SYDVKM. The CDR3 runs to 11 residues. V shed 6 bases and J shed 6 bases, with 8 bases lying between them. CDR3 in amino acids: CASSTVQTQYF. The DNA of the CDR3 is TGTGCCAGCAGCACTGTGCAGACCCAGTACTTC.

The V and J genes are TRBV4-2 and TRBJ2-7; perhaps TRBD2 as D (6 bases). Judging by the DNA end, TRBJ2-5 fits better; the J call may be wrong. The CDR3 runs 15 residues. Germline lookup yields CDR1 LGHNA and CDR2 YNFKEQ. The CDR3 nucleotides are TGTGCCAGCAGCCAAGAGGCTAACCGGGGGGAGACCCAGTACTTC. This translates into CASSQEANRGETQYF.

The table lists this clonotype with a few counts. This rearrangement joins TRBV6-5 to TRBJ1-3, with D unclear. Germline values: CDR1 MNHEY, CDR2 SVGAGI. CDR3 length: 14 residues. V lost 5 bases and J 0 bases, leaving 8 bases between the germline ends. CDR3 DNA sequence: TGTGCCAGCAGTGGACGGAACTCTGGAAACACCATATATTTT. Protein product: CASSGRNSGNTIYF.

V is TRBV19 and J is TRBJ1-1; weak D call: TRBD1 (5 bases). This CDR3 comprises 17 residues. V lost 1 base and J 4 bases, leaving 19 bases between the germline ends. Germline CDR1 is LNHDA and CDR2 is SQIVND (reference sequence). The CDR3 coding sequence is TGTGCCAGTAGTATAGGAAGGCCAACAGGCGGGACCACTGAAGCTTTCTTT. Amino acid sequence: CASSIGRPTGGTTEAFF.

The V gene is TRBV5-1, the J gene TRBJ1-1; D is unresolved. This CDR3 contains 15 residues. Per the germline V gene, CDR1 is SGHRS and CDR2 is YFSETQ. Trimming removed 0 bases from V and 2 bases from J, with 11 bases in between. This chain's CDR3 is CASSLERQVNTEAFF. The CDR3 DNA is TGCGCCAGCAGCTTGGAGAGGCAGGTAAACACTGAAGCTTTCTTT.

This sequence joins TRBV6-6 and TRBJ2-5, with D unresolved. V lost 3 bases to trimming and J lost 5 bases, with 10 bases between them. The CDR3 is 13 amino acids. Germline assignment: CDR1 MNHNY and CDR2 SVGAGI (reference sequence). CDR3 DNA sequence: TGTGCCAGCAGTTATGGGGTGGGGGAGACCCAGTACTTC. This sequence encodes CASSYGVGETQYF.

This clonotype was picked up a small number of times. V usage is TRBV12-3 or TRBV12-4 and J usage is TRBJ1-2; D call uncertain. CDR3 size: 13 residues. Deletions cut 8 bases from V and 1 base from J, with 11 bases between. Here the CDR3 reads CASGVGINYGYTF. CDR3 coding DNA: TGTGCCAGCGGGGTCGGAATTAACTATGGCTACACCTTC.

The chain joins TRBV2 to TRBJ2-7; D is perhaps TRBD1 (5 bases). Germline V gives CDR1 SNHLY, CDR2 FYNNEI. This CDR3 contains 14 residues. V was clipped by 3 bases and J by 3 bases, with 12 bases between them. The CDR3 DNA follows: TGTGCCAGCAGTGATCAGGGAAAGGGCTACGAGCAGTACTTC. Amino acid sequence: CASSDQGKGYEQYF.

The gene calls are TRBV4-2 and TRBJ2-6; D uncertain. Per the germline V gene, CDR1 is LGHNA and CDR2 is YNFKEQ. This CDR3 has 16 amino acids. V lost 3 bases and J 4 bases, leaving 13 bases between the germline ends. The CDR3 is CASSQALRSGANVLTF. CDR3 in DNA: TGTGCCAGCAGCCAGGCATTAAGATCCGGGGCCAACGTCCTGACTTTC.

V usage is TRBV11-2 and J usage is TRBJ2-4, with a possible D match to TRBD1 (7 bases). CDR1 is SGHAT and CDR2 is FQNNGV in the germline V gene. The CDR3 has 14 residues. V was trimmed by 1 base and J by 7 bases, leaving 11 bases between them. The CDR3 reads CASSLVRGENIQYF. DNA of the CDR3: TGTGCCAGCAGCTTAGTCAGGGGGGAGAACATTCAGTACTTC.

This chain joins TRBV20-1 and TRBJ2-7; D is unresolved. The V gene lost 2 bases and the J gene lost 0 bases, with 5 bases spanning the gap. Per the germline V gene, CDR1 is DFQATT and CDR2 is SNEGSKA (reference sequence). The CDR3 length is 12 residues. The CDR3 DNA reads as TGCAGTGCTAGATTTTTCTCCTACGAGCAGTACTTC. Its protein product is CSARFFSYEQYF.

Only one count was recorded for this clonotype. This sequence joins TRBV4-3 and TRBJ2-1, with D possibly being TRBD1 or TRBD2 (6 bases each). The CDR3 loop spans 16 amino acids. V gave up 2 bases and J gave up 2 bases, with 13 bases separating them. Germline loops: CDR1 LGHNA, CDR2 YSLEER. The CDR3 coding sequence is TGCGCCAGCAGCCAACCCGAGGGGGGAACCTACAATGAGCAGTTCTTC. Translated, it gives CASSQPEGGTYNEQFF.

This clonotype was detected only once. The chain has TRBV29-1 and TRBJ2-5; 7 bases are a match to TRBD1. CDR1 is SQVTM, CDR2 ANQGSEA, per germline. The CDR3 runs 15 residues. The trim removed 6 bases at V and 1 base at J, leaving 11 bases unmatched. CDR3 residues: CSVVWGSGGQETQYF. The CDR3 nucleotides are TGCAGCGTCGTTTGGGGATCAGGGGGCCAAGAGACCCAGTACTTC.

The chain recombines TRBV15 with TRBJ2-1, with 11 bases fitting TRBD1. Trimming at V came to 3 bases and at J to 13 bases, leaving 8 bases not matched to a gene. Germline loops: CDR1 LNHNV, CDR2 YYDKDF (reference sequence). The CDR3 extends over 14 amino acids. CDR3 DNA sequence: TGTGCCACCAGCAGTGGACAGGGGGCAGAGACCCAGTTCTTC. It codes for CATSSGQGAETQFF.

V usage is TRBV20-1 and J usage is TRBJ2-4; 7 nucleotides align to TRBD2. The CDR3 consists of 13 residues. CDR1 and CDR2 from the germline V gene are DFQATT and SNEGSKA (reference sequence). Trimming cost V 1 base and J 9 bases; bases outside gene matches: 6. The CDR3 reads CSARAPGLPIQYF. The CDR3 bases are TGCAGTGCTAGAGCCCCGGGACTACCCATTCAGTACTTC.